The 26 T cell receptor beta chains below were found in one sample sequenced in a study of blood T cells in healthy people across ages. The second PCR ran about 6 to 11 cycles with a sample-barcoded 5' primer and J-beta primers. TCRdb reanalysed the 5' RACE reads using MiXCR and keeps one entry per CDR3 protein. The profile shows some 850,000 distinct CDR3 sequences, roughly 26% of them singletons. The same data also contributed to another study, on T cells of mothers and their children.

Sequenced input: blood. The origin of the receptors is a boy under 18 in good health.

The V gene is TRBV29-1, the J gene TRBJ1-1; D is undetermined. Trimming cost V 2 bases and J 1 base, with 17 bases left between them. This CDR3 spans 16 amino acids. The germline V gene encodes CDR1 SQVTM and CDR2 ANQGSEA. In nucleotides, the CDR3 is TGCAGCGTTGAATGGCCACACGGTGAAGCGAACACTGAAGCTTTCTTT. Translated, it gives CSVEWPHGEANTEAFF. Filled out from reference TRBV29-1 and TRBJ1-1, the complete variable domain reads SAVISQKPSRDICQRGTSLTIQCQVDSQVTMMFWYRQQPGQSLTLIATANQGSEATYESGFVIDKFPISRPNLTFSTLTVSNMSPEDSSIYLCSVEWPHGEANTEAFFGQGTRLTVV.

The V call is TRBV5-1, the J call TRBJ2-1, with TRBD1 matching over 10 bases. The CDR3 consists of 15 residues. The V segment lost 4 bases and the J segment 4 bases; nucleotides outside the gene matches: 5. Per germline, CDR1 SGHRS and CDR2 YFSETQ. The chain's CDR3 is CASSIGTGVYNEQFF. The CDR3 bases are TGCGCCAGCAGCATAGGGACAGGGGTTTACAATGAGCAGTTCTTC. The whole variable domain, remainder taken from reference TRBV5-1 and TRBJ2-1, is KAGVTQTPRYLIKTRGQQVTLSCSPISGHRSVSWYQQTPGQGLQFLFEYFSETQRNKGNFPGRFSGRQFSNSRSEMNVSTLELGDSALYLCASSIGTGVYNEQFFGPGTRLTVL.

The CDR3 protein is CASSLETRTKDTQYF. The CDR3 nucleotides are TGTGCCAGCAGCTTAGAGACTAGGACAAAAGATACGCAGTATTTT. The chain couples TRBV7-6 to TRBJ2-3, with a tentative D call TRBD2 (6 bases). V was trimmed by 1 base and J by 5 bases, leaving 13 bases between them. There are 15 residues in the CDR3. Germline CDR1 is SGHVS and CDR2 is FNYEAQ.

This clonotype appeared a few times. The rearrangement joins TRBV7-2 to TRBJ2-7, with TRBD1 matching 7 bases. This CDR3 region has 14 residues. Germline values: CDR1 SGHTA, CDR2 FQGNSA. V was clipped by 5 bases and J by 10 bases; unmatched bases: 14. Written as DNA, the CDR3 is TGTGCCAGCAGCAACCTGTTAGCGTCAGGGGGTCAGTACTTC. Translated: CASSNLLASGGQYF.

The chain recombines TRBV3-1 with TRBJ2-1; no definite D call. The V and J ends lost 0 bases and 6 bases respectively, with 6 bases between them. The CDR3 sequence is 13 residues long. CDR1 and CDR2 (germline): LGHDT, YNNKEL (reference sequence). The CDR3 loop is CASSQEGFNEQFF. Here the CDR3 DNA reads TGTGCCAGCAGCCAAGAAGGATTCAATGAGCAGTTCTTC.

This clonotype was seen only a few times. The gene calls are TRBV29-1 and TRBJ2-1; D remains unclear. CDR3 length equals 14 residues. Germline V gives CDR1 SQVTM, CDR2 ANQGSEA. Trimming took 6 bases from V and 8 from J, leaving 20 bases between them. CDR3 nucleotide sequence: TGCAGCGTCGAGGTGGGGAACATCGCGTATGAGCAGTTCTTC. The encoded protein is CSVEVGNIAYEQFF.

CDR3 sequence reads: CASSLQPGEETQYF. The CDR3 DNA is TGCGCCAGCAGCTTGCAGCCTGGGGAAGAGACCCAGTACTTC. The chain links TRBV5-1 to TRBJ2-5; D call uncertain. Per germline, CDR1 SGHRS and CDR2 YFSETQ. This CDR3 has 14 amino acids. Deletions cut 1 base from V and 3 bases from J, with 10 bases between.

V gene TRBV21-1 combines with J gene TRBJ2-3; the table's D call, TRBD1, has no DNA check behind it. TRBV21-1 is shown as a pseudogene. The CDR3 runs to 15 residues. CDR3 residues: CASPPQGRSTDTQYF. Written as DNA, the CDR3 is TGTGCCAGCCCCCCACAGGGGAGGAGCACAGATACGCAGTATTTT.

V usage is TRBV7-6 and J usage is TRBJ2-3; a possible D gene is TRBD2 (6 bases). CDR3 size: 14 residues. The V end was cut by 4 bases, the J end by 6 bases, with 14 bases between. CDR1 is SGHVS, CDR2 FNYEAQ, per germline. DNA of the CDR3: TGTGCCAGCAGCTCCGCGGGGAAGGCTGATACGCAGTATTTT. This encodes CASSSAGKADTQYF.

The chain employs TRBV20-1 and TRBJ2-3; 10 bases match TRBD2. Germline values: CDR1 DFQATT, CDR2 SNEGSKA (reference sequence). This CDR3 has 13 amino acids. V lost 4 bases to trimming and J lost 7 bases; unmatched junction nucleotides: 5. The CDR3, as DNA: TGCAGTGCTAATCTAGCGGGGGCAAATACGCAGTATTTT. Residues: CSANLAGANTQYF.

This chain joins TRBV20-1 and TRBJ1-3, with a weak D call TRBD1 (5 bases). The germline V and J ends were trimmed by 0 bases and 0 bases, with 12 bases remaining between them. Germline CDR1 is DFQATT and CDR2 is SNEGSKA (reference sequence). The CDR3 is 16 amino acids. The CDR3 region is CSARDLRGRSGNTIYF. The CDR3 bases are TGCAGTGCTAGAGATTTGAGGGGACGCTCTGGAAACACCATATATTTT.

Only a few counts were recorded for this clonotype. The gene calls are TRBV2 and TRBJ2-3, with D uncertain. This CDR3 contains 16 residues. Trimming took 1 base from V and 5 from J, leaving 16 bases between them. Germline V gene lookup returns CDR1 SNHLY and CDR2 FYNNEI. CDR3 DNA sequence: TGTGCCAGCAGTGAAGGAAGTAGGGCACGCAGAGATACGCAGTATTTT. Translation gives CASSEGSRARRDTQYF.

The chain joins TRBV25-1 to TRBJ2-7, with TRBD1 as a possible D gene (6 bases). Germline assignment: CDR1 MGHDK and CDR2 SYGVNS. The CDR3 runs to 14 residues. V was clipped by 4 bases and J by 4 bases, with 14 bases between them. The CDR3, as DNA: TGTGCCAGCAGTGCCGCAGGGGCCGGGTACGAGCAGTACTTC. Its translation: CASSAAGAGYEQYF.

This clonotype was seen a handful of times. The chain recombines TRBV4-2 with TRBJ2-3, with a possible D match to TRBD2 (5 bases). Germline-derived CDR1 and CDR2 are LGHNA and YNFKEQ. The CDR3 is made up of 14 amino acids. The V gene lost 1 base and the J gene lost 6 bases, with 11 bases spanning the gap. The CDR3 sequence: CASSQGRSGDTQYF. CDR3 nucleotide sequence: TGTGCCAGCAGCCAAGGACGGTCGGGGGATACGCAGTATTTT.

This clonotype was seen a few times. This sequence joins TRBV9 and TRBJ2-5, with D perhaps TRBD2 (5 bases). The J call may be incorrect, as the DNA end agrees better with TRBJ2-1. The germline CDR1 and CDR2 sequences are SGDLS and YYNGEE. The CDR3 spans 15 residues. The CDR3 DNA is TGTGCCAGCAGCGTAGCTACCGGGGTGGGGAATGAGCAGTTCTTC. Its translation: CASSVATGVGNEQFF.

This clonotype has only a few counts. The V gene is TRBV4-2, the J gene TRBJ2-1; D is ambiguous. The germline gives CDR1 LGHNA, CDR2 YNFKEQ. The CDR3 length is 16 residues. V was shortened by 6 bases and J by 2 bases, with 17 bases between the two germline ends. CDR3 amino acids: CASSPSTGTPYNEQFF. Written as DNA, the CDR3 is TGTGCCAGCAGTCCAAGCACCGGAACTCCCTACAATGAGCAGTTCTTC.

This clonotype was counted a few times. This chain joins TRBV12-5 and TRBJ2-7; D tentatively fits TRBD1 or TRBD2 (5 bases each). This CDR3 comprises 15 residues. Germline V gives CDR1 LGHNT, CDR2 FRNRAP. Trimming shortened V by 5 bases and J by 3 bases, and 17 bases separated the two germline ends. The CDR3 here is CASGALGTLDYEQYF. Here the CDR3 DNA reads TGTGCTAGTGGTGCCCTGGGGACGCTCGACTACGAGCAGTACTTC. The full variable domain, in which reference TRBV12-5 and TRBJ2-7 provide the parts outside the CDR3, is DARVTQTPRHKVTEMGQEVTMRCQPILGHNTVFWYRQTMMQGLELLAYFRNRAPLDDSGMPKDRFSAEMPDATLATLKIQPSEPRDSAVYFCASGALGTLDYEQYFGPGTRLTVT.

This clonotype turned up a few times. V and J are TRBV2 and TRBJ1-5; no clear D. The CDR3 runs to 15 residues. V lost 6 bases, J lost 0 bases, and 12 bases lay in between. Germline V gene lookup returns CDR1 SNHLY and CDR2 FYNNEI. CDR3 nucleotide sequence: TGTGCCAGCAGCCCTTCCGCTAATAGCAATCAGCCCCAGCATTTT. This translates into CASSPSANSNQPQHF. Filled out from reference TRBV2 and TRBJ1-5, the complete variable domain reads EPEVTQTPSHQVTQMGQEVILRCVPISNHLYFYWYRQILGQKVEFLVSFYNNEISEKSEIFDDQFSVERPDGSNFTLKIRSTKLEDSAMYFCASSPSANSNQPQHFGDGTRLSIL.

The chain uses TRBV20-1 and TRBJ2-5, with D perhaps matching TRBD2 (6 bases). The CDR3 runs 15 residues. In germline, CDR1 is DFQATT, CDR2 SNEGSKA (reference sequence). Trimming pared 3 bases from V and 4 bases from J, leaving 18 bases between. The CDR3 DNA reads as TGCAGTGCTAGCCTAGCGAAGGTGCCGGGAGAGACCCAGTACTTC. This translates into CSASLAKVPGETQYF.

This rearrangement joins TRBV5-1 to TRBJ2-6; the D gene could be TRBD1 or TRBD2 (5 bases each). Germline CDR1 reads SGHRS; CDR2 reads YFSETQ. Trimming shortened V by 5 bases and J by 4 bases, and 16 bases separated the two germline ends. The CDR3 runs to 16 residues. This CDR3 is CASRLRGGYGANVLTF. For the CDR3, the DNA is TGCGCCAGCAGGCTCCGGGGCGGATACGGGGCCAACGTCCTGACTTTC.

This chain joins TRBV5-5 and TRBJ1-2; 7 positions match TRBD1. The ends lost 4 bases at V and 6 bases at J; junction bases unmatched: 9. This CDR3 region has 14 residues. Germline V CDR1 and CDR2: SGHKS, YYEKEE (reference sequence). In DNA, the CDR3 is TGTGCCAGCAGCCAGGGGGGGCTTGGGGATGGCTACACCTTC. Protein product: CASSQGGLGDGYTF.

V gene TRBV18 combines with J gene TRBJ1-6; TRBD1 matches at 7 bases. CDR3 size: 16 residues. Trimming at V came to 6 bases and at J to 3 bases, leaving 8 bases not matched to a gene. CDR1 is KGHSH and CDR2 is LQKENI in the germline V gene. CDR3 loop: CASSGGGGGYNSPLHF. CDR3 DNA sequence: TGTGCCAGCTCCGGAGGGGGCGGAGGCTATAATTCACCCCTCCACTTT.

The V call is TRBV14, the J call TRBJ2-4; D call uncertain. This CDR3 spans 14 amino acids. V was shortened by 4 bases and J by 7 bases, with 14 bases between the two germline ends. CDR1 and CDR2 from the germline V gene are SGHDN and FVKESK. DNA for the CDR3: TGTGCCAGCAGCCCCTACCTTGCTGGGAACATTCAGTACTTC. It yields the protein CASSPYLAGNIQYF.

CDR3 loop: CSVGRGSGEQYF. In DNA, the CDR3 is TGCAGCGTCGGCAGGGGGTCTGGGGAGCAGTACTTC. The chain couples TRBV29-1 to TRBJ2-7, with 7 nucleotides matching TRBD1. The germline CDR1 and CDR2 sequences are SQVTM and ANQGSEA. Trimming took 6 bases from V and 7 from J; bases not matched to a gene: 9. This CDR3 has 12 amino acids.

This clonotype was found a few times. The V and J genes are TRBV5-1 and TRBJ2-7; TRBD1 matches 9 bases. The CDR3 is 14 residues long. With 4 bases clipped from V and 6 bases from J, the junction kept 8 bases outside the gene matches. Germline V gene lookup returns CDR1 SGHRS and CDR2 YFSETQ. The CDR3 loop reads CASSAGTGFAEQYF. The CDR3 nucleotides are TGCGCCAGCAGCGCCGGGACAGGGTTTGCCGAGCAGTACTTC.

The chain carries TRBV27 and TRBJ2-5; TRBD2 matches at 10 bases. Gene TRBJ2-1 matches the end of the DNA better, so the J call may be wrong. The CDR3 runs to 14 residues. From germline, CDR1 is MNHEY and CDR2 SMNVEV (reference sequence). CDR3 nucleotide sequence: TGTGCCAGCAGACCGACTAGCGGGTACAATGAGCAGTTCTTC. This gives the protein CASRPTSGYNEQFF.